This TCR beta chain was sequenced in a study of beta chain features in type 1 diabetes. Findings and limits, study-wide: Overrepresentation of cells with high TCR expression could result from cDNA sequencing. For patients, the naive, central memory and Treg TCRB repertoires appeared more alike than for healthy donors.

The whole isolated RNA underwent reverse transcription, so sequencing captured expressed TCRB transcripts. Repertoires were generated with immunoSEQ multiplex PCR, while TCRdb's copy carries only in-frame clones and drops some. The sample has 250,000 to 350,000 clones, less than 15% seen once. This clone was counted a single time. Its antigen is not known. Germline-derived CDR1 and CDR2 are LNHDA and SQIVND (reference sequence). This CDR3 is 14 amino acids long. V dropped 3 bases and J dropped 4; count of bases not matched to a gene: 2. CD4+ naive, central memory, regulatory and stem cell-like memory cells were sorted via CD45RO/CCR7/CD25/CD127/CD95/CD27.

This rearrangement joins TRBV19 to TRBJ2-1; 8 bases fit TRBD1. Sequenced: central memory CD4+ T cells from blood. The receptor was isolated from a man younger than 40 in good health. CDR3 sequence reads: CASSIGTGYNEQFF. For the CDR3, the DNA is TGTGCCAGTAGTATCGGGACAGGATACAATGAGCAGTTCTTC.